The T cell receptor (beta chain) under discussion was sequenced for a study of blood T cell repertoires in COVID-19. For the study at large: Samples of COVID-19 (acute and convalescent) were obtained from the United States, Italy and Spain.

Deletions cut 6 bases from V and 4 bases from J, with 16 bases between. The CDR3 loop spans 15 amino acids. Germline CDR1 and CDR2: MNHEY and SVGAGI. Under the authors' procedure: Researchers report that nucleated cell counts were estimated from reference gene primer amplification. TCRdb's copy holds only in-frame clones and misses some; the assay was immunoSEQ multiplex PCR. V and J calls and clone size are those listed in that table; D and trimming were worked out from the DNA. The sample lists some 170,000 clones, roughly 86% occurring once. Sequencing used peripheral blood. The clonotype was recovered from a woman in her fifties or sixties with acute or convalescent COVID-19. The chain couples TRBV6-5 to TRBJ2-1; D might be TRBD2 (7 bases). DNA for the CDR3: TGTGCCAGCAGCCCCCGGGGGGCGACATACAATGAGCAGTTCTTC. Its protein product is CASSPRGATYNEQFF.